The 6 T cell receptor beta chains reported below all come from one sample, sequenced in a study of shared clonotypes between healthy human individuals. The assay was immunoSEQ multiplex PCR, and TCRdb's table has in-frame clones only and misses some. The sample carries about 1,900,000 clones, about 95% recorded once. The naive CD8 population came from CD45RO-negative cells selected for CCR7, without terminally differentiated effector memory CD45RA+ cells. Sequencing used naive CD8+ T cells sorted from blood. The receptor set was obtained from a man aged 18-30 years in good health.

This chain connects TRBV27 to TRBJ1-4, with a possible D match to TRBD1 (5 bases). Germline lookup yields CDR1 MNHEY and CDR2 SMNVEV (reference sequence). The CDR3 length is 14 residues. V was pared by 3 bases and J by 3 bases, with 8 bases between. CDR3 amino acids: CASSFQGSNEKLFF. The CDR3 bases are TGTGCCAGCAGTTTCCAGGGATCTAATGAAAAACTGTTTTTT.

The CDR3 is CASRATGLAGEQYF. DNA of the CDR3: TGTGCCAGCCGGGCCACGGGACTAGCGGGGGAGCAGTACTTC. V gene TRBV28 combines with J gene TRBJ2-7, with TRBD2 identical over 13 bases. There are 14 residues in the CDR3. Per germline, CDR1 MDHEN and CDR2 SYDVKM. V lost 8 bases to trimming and J lost 7 bases; unmatched junction nucleotides: 8.

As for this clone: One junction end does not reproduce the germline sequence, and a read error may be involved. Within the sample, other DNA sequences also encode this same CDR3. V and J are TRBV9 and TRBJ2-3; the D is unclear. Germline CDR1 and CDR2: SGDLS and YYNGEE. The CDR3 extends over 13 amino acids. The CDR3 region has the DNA TGTGCCAGCAGTGTAGATGGCACAGATACGCAGTATTTT. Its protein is CASSVDGTDTQYF.

CDR3 coding DNA: TGTGCCAGCACGGGACAGGGGAACACTGAAGCTTTCTTT. It codes for CASTGQGNTEAFF. J is TRBJ1-1 and V is TRBV6-6; 9 positions match TRBD1. Germline CDR1 is MNHNY and CDR2 is SVGAGI (reference sequence). V was pared by 7 bases and J by 1 base, with 1 base of the junction left unmatched. The CDR3 extends over 13 amino acids.

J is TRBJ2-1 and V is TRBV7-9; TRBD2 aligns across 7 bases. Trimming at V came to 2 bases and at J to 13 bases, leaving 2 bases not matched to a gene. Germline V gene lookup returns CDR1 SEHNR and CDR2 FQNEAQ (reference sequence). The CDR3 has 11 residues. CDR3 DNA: TGTGCCAGCAGCTTACCGGGACTACAGTTCTTC. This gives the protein CASSLPGLQFF.

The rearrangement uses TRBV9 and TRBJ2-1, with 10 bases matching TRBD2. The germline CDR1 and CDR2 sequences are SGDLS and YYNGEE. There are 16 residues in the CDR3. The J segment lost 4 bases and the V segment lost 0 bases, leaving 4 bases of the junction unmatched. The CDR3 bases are TGTGCCAGCAGCGTAGAACTAGCGGGGCAATACAATGAGCAGTTCTTC. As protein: CASSVELAGQYNEQFF.